The entry below gives a single TCR beta chain sequence along with its context. Its antigen is still unknown. Only in-frame clones appear in the TCRdb table, and some are missing; sequencing was by immunoSEQ multiplex PCR. The data show around 200,000 clones, approximately 92% seen once. This CDR3 comprises 14 residues. Germline lookup yields CDR1 SGHRS and CDR2 YFSETQ. Trimming stripped 0 bases from V and 3 bases from J, with 9 bases between. The data were taken from a study of T cell responses to AZD1222 COVID-19 vaccine. Study-level points and caveats: The donor cohort was predominantly white British with a female majority, and clonal diversity may have been underestimated. None of the repertoires were sampled until the peak T cell response had passed. Receipt of two AZD1222 doses was followed by a rise in Spike-specific TCR breadth and depth. AZD1222 recipients seropositive at baseline numbered only 5 or 6.

The V gene is TRBV5-1, the J gene TRBJ2-5, with unresolved D. This clonotype was obtained from an adult who received the MenACWY meningococcal vaccine as a control. Specimen: peripheral blood, collected 28 days after the second dose of the MenACWY control vaccine. As DNA, the CDR3 is TGCGCCAGCAGCTTGGGTTTTAAAGAAGAGACCCAGTACTTC. Translated, it gives CASSLGFKEETQYF.